A selection of T cell receptor beta chains follows, all from one sample in a study of Graves' ophthalmopathy and Graves' hyperthyroidism. TCRdb re-analysed the multiplex PCR reads in MiXCR, keeping a single row per CDR3 protein. This table holds 200,000 to 250,000 distinct CDR3 sequences, about a fifth found once. The sample consisted of peripheral blood. These receptors all come from a woman between 45 and 65 years old with Graves' ophthalmopathy. Both conserved end residues are part of each CDR3. Each record gives: V gene, D gene, J gene, clone size, CDR3 protein. D genes are given only for firm matches. Only part of the rows carry a size: once, few, many, or a class if the clone is expanded.

v_gene: TRBV24-1; d_gene: TRBD1; j_gene: TRBJ1-1; abundance: NA; CDR3aa: CASSGDREWAEAFF
v_gene: TRBV6-2/TRBV6-3; d_gene: TRBD1; j_gene: TRBJ2-5; abundance: few; CDR3aa: CATSGQGGVTQYF
v_gene: TRBV19; d_gene: NA; j_gene: TRBJ1-2; abundance: many; CDR3aa: CASKTGELVYGYTF
v_gene: TRBV4-1; d_gene: TRBD2; j_gene: TRBJ2-5; abundance: NA; CDR3aa: CASSLGALAGETQYF
v_gene: TRBV7-3; d_gene: NA; j_gene: TRBJ2-7; abundance: many; CDR3aa: CASSSIPGPSYEQYF
v_gene: TRBV6-5; d_gene: NA; j_gene: TRBJ1-1; abundance: NA; CDR3aa: CASSYSVTQEAFF
v_gene: TRBV29-1; d_gene: TRBD1; j_gene: TRBJ2-5; abundance: many; CDR3aa: CSVWTGRETQYF
v_gene: TRBV4-1; d_gene: TRBD1; j_gene: TRBJ1-5; abundance: few; CDR3aa: CASSQSGQGYQPQHF
v_gene: TRBV25-1; d_gene: NA; j_gene: TRBJ2-2; abundance: many; CDR3aa: CASKVRLTGELFF
v_gene: TRBV12-3/TRBV12-4; d_gene: NA; j_gene: TRBJ2-5; abundance: many; CDR3aa: CASSRTAQETQYF
v_gene: TRBV19; d_gene: NA; j_gene: TRBJ2-5; abundance: NA; CDR3aa: CASKRSGSQETQYF
v_gene: TRBV5-1; d_gene: NA; j_gene: TRBJ1-1; abundance: medium-sized; CDR3aa: CASSFFDPNTEAFF
v_gene: TRBV7-3; d_gene: NA; j_gene: TRBJ2-6; abundance: NA; CDR3aa: CASSLTGAGQRTRSGANVLTF
v_gene: TRBV5-4; d_gene: TRBD1; j_gene: TRBJ2-6; abundance: NA; CDR3aa: CASSLGQGSSGANVLTF
v_gene: TRBV9; d_gene: NA; j_gene: TRBJ2-7; abundance: NA; CDR3aa: CASSVDPGEALREQYF
v_gene: TRBV30; d_gene: TRBD2; j_gene: TRBJ2-1; abundance: NA; CDR3aa: CAWNPSGSRFEQFF
v_gene: TRBV7-2; d_gene: NA; j_gene: TRBJ1-2; abundance: NA; CDR3aa: CASSLQTGYGYTF
v_gene: TRBV9; d_gene: NA; j_gene: TRBJ2-4; abundance: many; CDR3aa: CASSVEGTLKNIQYF
v_gene: TRBV6-2/TRBV6-3; d_gene: TRBD1; j_gene: TRBJ1-1; abundance: many; CDR3aa: CASSGTGSNRAREAFF
v_gene: TRBV11-2; d_gene: NA; j_gene: TRBJ1-3; abundance: NA; CDR3aa: CASSLDLHGLISGNTIYF
v_gene: TRBV4-1; d_gene: NA; j_gene: TRBJ1-6; abundance: NA; CDR3aa: CASSQDLGGYNSPLHF
v_gene: TRBV27; d_gene: NA; j_gene: TRBJ1-2; abundance: many; CDR3aa: CASSFSSLYGYTF
v_gene: TRBV28; d_gene: NA; j_gene: TRBJ1-2; abundance: many; CDR3aa: CASSLQGANYGYTF
v_gene: TRBV7-9; d_gene: NA; j_gene: TRBJ2-5; abundance: many; CDR3aa: CASHHFQGQETQYF
v_gene: TRBV12-5; d_gene: NA; j_gene: TRBJ2-7; abundance: many; CDR3aa: CASGLSRPREQYF
v_gene: TRBV27; d_gene: TRBD2; j_gene: TRBJ2-7; abundance: many; CDR3aa: CASWTSGYEQYF
v_gene: TRBV30; d_gene: TRBD1; j_gene: TRBJ1-1; abundance: NA; CDR3aa: CAWGRRYTNRGEDTEAFF
v_gene: TRBV6-2/TRBV6-3; d_gene: TRBD2; j_gene: TRBJ2-2; abundance: many; CDR3aa: CASANPTSGMRELFF
v_gene: TRBV5-1; d_gene: NA; j_gene: TRBJ2-7; abundance: many; CDR3aa: CASSFGGTDTYEQYF
v_gene: TRBV19; d_gene: TRBD1; j_gene: TRBJ1-2; abundance: once; CDR3aa: CASSIRDRGGYTF
v_gene: TRBV25-1; d_gene: TRBD1; j_gene: TRBJ2-7; abundance: many; CDR3aa: CATGTGDAQYF
v_gene: TRBV2; d_gene: NA; j_gene: TRBJ2-7; abundance: many; CDR3aa: CASQESSYEQYF
v_gene: TRBV4-1; d_gene: NA; j_gene: TRBJ1-5; abundance: few; CDR3aa: CASSQFVGGPYSNQPQHF
v_gene: TRBV20-1; d_gene: NA; j_gene: TRBJ2-5; abundance: many; CDR3aa: CSARAVKYPQETQYF
v_gene: TRBV6-2/TRBV6-3; d_gene: NA; j_gene: TRBJ1-1; abundance: few; CDR3aa: CASSGGGVTEAFF
v_gene: TRBV6-5; d_gene: TRBD1; j_gene: TRBJ1-3; abundance: many; CDR3aa: CASSSLQGALGNTIYF
v_gene: TRBV12-3/TRBV12-4; d_gene: NA; j_gene: TRBJ2-7; abundance: NA; CDR3aa: CASSLTPLISGRGEQYF
v_gene: TRBV9; d_gene: NA; j_gene: TRBJ1-2; abundance: many; CDR3aa: CASSVGFSTEGYTF
v_gene: TRBV6-1; d_gene: TRBD1; j_gene: TRBJ1-5; abundance: many; CDR3aa: CASRKGGTGVTTVQPQHF
v_gene: TRBV13; d_gene: TRBD1; j_gene: TRBJ2-7; abundance: NA; CDR3aa: CASSRGGQGSPYEQYF
v_gene: TRBV29-1; d_gene: TRBD2; j_gene: TRBJ2-7; abundance: few; CDR3aa: CSVDGPVAGGSYEQYF
v_gene: TRBV6-2/TRBV6-3; d_gene: TRBD1; j_gene: TRBJ1-5; abundance: many; CDR3aa: CASSYRGQNQPQHF
v_gene: TRBV29-1; d_gene: TRBD2; j_gene: TRBJ2-7; abundance: many; CDR3aa: CSVGASGFYEQYF
v_gene: TRBV12-5; d_gene: TRBD1; j_gene: TRBJ1-6; abundance: many; CDR3aa: CASGLTGQGSPLHF
v_gene: TRBV6-1; d_gene: TRBD1; j_gene: TRBJ2-7; abundance: many; CDR3aa: CASSHRDRGLWYEQYF
v_gene: TRBV28; d_gene: NA; j_gene: TRBJ2-5; abundance: many; CDR3aa: CASSRSTLWETQYF
v_gene: TRBV30; d_gene: TRBD1; j_gene: TRBJ2-7; abundance: NA; CDR3aa: CAWGQGNSYEQYF
v_gene: TRBV2; d_gene: TRBD2; j_gene: TRBJ2-5; abundance: many; CDR3aa: CASTLRLAGATGGETQYF
v_gene: TRBV28; d_gene: NA; j_gene: TRBJ2-7; abundance: NA; CDR3aa: CASSFRGSLNEQYF
v_gene: TRBV6-5; d_gene: NA; j_gene: TRBJ2-2; abundance: many; CDR3aa: CASSYSGYTGELFF
v_gene: TRBV6-5; d_gene: TRBD1; j_gene: TRBJ2-3; abundance: many; CDR3aa: CASSYLQGGGDTQYF
v_gene: TRBV10-2; d_gene: NA; j_gene: TRBJ2-7; abundance: NA; CDR3aa: CASRESRTYEQYF
v_gene: TRBV20-1; d_gene: NA; j_gene: TRBJ2-5; abundance: few; CDR3aa: CSARFRGKGTQYF
v_gene: TRBV28; d_gene: NA; j_gene: TRBJ1-5; abundance: many; CDR3aa: CASKTDSNQPQHF
v_gene: TRBV6-5; d_gene: TRBD1; j_gene: TRBJ2-7; abundance: NA; CDR3aa: CAISTRQGNYEQYF